This section outlines one T cell receptor beta chain sequence together with its context. Only in-frame clones appear in the TCRdb table, and some are missing; sequencing was by immunoSEQ multiplex PCR. Among over 800 clones, about 81% were seen once, and the ten largest hold roughly 12%. The CDR3 length is 12 residues. V shed 5 bases, J shed 3 bases, and the junction held 3 bases outside the gene matches. The germline gives CDR1 GTSNPN, CDR2 SVGIG (reference sequence). The sample belongs to a study of immune cell composition in non-small cell lung cancer. Normal lung sampling was at least 3 cm from the tumour, as distant as possible.

The source of this sequence is a human donor with non-small cell lung cancer. The chain links TRBV30 to TRBJ2-7, with 8 bases aligning to TRBD1. The sequenced sample consisted of non-adjacent lung tissue. CDR3 protein: CAWGRGRYEQYF. DNA for the CDR3: TGTGCCTGGGGCAGGGGGCGCTACGAGCAGTACTTC.